This T cell receptor (beta chain) comes out of a study of response to subunit inactivated influenza vaccine. The sample holds a few counts of this clonotype. Its target is unknown. This CDR3 region has 12 residues. The ends were cut back, 6 bases at V and 4 bases at J, with 9 bases in the middle. From germline, CDR1 is MNHEY and CDR2 SVGEGT. Findings and limits, study-wide: A suggestion made by the authors is that each seasonal influenza vaccination recruits few new T cells.

TCRdb re-called the RT-PCR reads through MiXCR, storing one row per CDR3 protein. The data show a few hundred thousand distinct CDR3 sequences, about a fifth seen once. The chain links TRBV6-2 or TRBV6-3 to TRBJ1-1; D ambiguous. The specimen comprised PBMCs from blood, sampled 21 months after vaccination. The sequence was obtained from a man between 50 and 70 years old who received an inactivated influenza vaccine. The CDR3 here is CASREISTEAFF. Written as DNA, the CDR3 is TGTGCCAGCAGGGAGATAAGCACTGAAGCTTTCTTT.